This T cell receptor (beta chain) came from a study of blood T cell repertoires in COVID-19. Overall study: Samples taken during acute and convalescent COVID-19 were collected in the United States, Italy and Spain. The analysed material was cDNA or gDNA that came from T cells, B-cell-depleted T cells, or PBMCs.

In the source study's methods: Estimates of nucleated cell counts were drawn from the amplification of reference gene primers. The protocol was immunoSEQ multiplex PCR, while the TCRdb copy is restricted to in-frame clones and leaves out a portion. V and J calls and clone size are copied from that table; D and trimming were computed from the DNA. The sample records 200,000 to 300,000 clones, about four fifths being singletons. In this sample, this clone turned up a few times. Other nucleotide sequences from this sample produce the same CDR3. This CDR3 has 15 amino acids. With 3 bases clipped from V and 4 bases from J, the junction kept 4 bases outside the gene matches. Germline V lookup: CDR1 MNHNS, CDR2 SASEGT.

The clonotype originates from a woman of 80 years or more with acute or convalescent COVID-19. The sample taken for sequencing was peripheral blood. The rearrangement uses TRBV6-1 and TRBJ2-1; 9 bases align to TRBD1. CDR3 in DNA: TGTGCCAGCAGTGAGCCGGGACAGGGTTACAATGAGCAGTTCTTC. Protein product: CASSEPGQGYNEQFF.